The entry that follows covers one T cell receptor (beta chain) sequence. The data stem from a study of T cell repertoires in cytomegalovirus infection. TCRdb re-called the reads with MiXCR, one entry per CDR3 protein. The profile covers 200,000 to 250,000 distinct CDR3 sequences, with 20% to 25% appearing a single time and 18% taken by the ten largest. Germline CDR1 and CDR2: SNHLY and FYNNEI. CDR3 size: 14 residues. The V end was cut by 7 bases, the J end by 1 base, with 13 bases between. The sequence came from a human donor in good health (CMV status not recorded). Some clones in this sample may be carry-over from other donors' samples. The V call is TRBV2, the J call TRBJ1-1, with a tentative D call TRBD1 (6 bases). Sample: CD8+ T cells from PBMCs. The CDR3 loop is CASTGRGQNTEAFF. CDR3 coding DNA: TGTGCCAGCACCGGTCGGGGACAGAACACTGAAGCTTTCTTT.